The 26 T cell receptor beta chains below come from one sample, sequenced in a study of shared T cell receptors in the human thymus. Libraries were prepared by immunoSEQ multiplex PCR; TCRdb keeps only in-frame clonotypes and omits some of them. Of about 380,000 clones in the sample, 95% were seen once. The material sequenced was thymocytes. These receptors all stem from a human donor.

CDR3 in amino acids: CASMGHLNTEAFF. The CDR3 DNA is TGTGCCAGTATGGGACATCTGAACACTGAAGCTTTCTTT. The chain joins TRBV19 to TRBJ1-1, with D perhaps TRBD1 (6 bases). CDR3 length: 13 amino acids. Trimming took 7 bases from V and 0 from J, leaving 9 bases between them. CDR1 and CDR2 from the germline V gene are LNHDA and SQIVND (reference sequence).

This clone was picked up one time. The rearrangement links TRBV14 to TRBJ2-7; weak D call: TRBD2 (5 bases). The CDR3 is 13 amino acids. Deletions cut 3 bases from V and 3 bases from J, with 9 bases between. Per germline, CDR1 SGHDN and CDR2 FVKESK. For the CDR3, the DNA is TGTGCCAGCAGCCATGGACTGAACTACGAGCAGTACTTC. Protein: CASSHGLNYEQYF.

The CDR3, as DNA: TGCGCCAGCAGCTTGGCGCCAGGGGGGGACTATGGCTACACCTTC. Protein sequence: CASSLAPGGDYGYTF. The rearrangement links TRBV5-1 to TRBJ1-2; 7 bases fit TRBD1. With 0 bases clipped from V and 3 bases from J, the junction kept 5 bases outside the gene matches. Germline V lookup: CDR1 SGHRS, CDR2 YFSETQ. The CDR3 runs to 15 residues. Using reference TRBV5-1 and TRBJ1-2 for the parts outside the CDR3, the full variable domain is KAGVTQTPRYLIKTRGQQVTLSCSPISGHRSVSWYQQTPGQGLQFLFEYFSETQRNKGNFPGRFSGRQFSNSRSEMNVSTLELGDSALYLCASSLAPGGDYGYTFGSGTRLTVV.

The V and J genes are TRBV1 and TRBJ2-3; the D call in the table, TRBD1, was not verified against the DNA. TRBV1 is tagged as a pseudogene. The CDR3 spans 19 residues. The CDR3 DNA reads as TGCACCAGCAGCCAAGATCCTAGGGGTAACCTCTCAAACACAGATACGCAGTATTTT. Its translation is CTSSQDPRGNLSNTDTQYF.

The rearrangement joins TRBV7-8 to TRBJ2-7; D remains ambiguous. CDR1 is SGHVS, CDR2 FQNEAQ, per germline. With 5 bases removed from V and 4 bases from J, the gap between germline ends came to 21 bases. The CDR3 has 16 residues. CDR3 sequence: CASSLRIGSSHYEQYF. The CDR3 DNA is TGTGCCAGCAGCCTCCGGATAGGATCGTCCCATTACGAGCAGTACTTC.

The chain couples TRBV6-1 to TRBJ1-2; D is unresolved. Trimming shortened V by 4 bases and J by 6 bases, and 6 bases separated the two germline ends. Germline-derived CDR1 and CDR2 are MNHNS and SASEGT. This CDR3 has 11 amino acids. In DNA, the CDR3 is TGTGCCAGCAGTGTCCACGATGGCTACACCTTC. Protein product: CASSVHDGYTF.

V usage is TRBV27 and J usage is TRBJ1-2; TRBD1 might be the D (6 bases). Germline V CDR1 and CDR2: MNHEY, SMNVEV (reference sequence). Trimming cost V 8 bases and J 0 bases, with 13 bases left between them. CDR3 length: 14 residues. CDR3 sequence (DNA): TGTGCCAGCTTCCAGGACAGCCCTAACTATGGCTACACCTTC. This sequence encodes CASFQDSPNYGYTF.

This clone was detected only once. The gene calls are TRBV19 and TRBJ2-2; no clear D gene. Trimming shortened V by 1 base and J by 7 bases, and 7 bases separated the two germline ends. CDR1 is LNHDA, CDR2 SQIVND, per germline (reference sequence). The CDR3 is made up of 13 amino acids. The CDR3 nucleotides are TGTGCCAGTAGTATAGGGGTTGGCGGGGAGCTGTTTTTT. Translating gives CASSIGVGGELFF.

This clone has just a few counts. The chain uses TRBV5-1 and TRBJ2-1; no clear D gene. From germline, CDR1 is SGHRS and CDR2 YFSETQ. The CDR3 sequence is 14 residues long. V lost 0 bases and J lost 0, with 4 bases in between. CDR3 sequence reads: CASSLGGSYNEQFF. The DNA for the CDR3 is TGCGCCAGCAGCTTGGGGGGCTCCTACAATGAGCAGTTCTTC.

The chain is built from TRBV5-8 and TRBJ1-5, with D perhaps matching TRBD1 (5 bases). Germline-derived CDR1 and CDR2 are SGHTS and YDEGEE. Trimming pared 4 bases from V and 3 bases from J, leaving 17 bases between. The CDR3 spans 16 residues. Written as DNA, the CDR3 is TGTGCCAGCAGCCCGGGACGGCCTGTGGCCAATCAGCCCCAGCATTTT. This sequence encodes CASSPGRPVANQPQHF. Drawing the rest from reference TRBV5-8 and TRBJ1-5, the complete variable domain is EAGVTQSPTHLIKTRGQQATLRCSPISGHTSVYWYQQALGLGLQFLLWYDEGEERNRGNFPPRFSGRQFPNYSSELNVNALELEDSALYLCASSPGRPVANQPQHFGDGTRLSIL.

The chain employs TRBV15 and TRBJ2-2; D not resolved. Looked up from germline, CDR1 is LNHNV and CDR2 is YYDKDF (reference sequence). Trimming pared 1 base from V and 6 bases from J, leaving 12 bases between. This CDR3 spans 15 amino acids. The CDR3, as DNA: TGTGCCACCAGCAGAGGTCGTTCGGACGCCGGGGAGCTGTTTTTT. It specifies CATSRGRSDAGELFF.

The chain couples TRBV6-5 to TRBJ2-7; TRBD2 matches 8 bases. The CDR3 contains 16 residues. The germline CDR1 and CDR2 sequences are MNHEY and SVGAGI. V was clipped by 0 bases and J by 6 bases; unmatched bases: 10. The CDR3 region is CASSYSIFRGGSEQYF. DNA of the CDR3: TGTGCCAGCAGTTACTCGATATTTCGGGGGGGTAGCGAGCAGTACTTC.

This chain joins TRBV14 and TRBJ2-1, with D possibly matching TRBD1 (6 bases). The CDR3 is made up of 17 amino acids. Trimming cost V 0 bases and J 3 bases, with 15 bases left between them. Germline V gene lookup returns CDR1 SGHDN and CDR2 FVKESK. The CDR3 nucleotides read TGTGCCAGCAGCCAAGAGAGATCGGGGACAAACTACAATGAGCAGTTCTTC. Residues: CASSQERSGTNYNEQFF.

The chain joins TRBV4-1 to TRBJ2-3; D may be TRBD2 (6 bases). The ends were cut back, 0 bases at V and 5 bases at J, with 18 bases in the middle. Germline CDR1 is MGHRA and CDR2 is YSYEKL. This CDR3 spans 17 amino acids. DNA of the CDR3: TGCGCCAGCAGCCAAGAGGGAATTTTGTGGAGGGGAGATACGCAGTATTTT. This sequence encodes CASSQEGILWRGDTQYF.

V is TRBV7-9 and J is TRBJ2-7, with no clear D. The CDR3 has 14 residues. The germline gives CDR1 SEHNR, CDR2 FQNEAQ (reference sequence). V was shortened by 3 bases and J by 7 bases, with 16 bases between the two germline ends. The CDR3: CASSFGRPSSEQYF. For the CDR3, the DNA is TGTGCCAGCAGCTTCGGTCGTCCCTCTTCAGAGCAGTACTTC.

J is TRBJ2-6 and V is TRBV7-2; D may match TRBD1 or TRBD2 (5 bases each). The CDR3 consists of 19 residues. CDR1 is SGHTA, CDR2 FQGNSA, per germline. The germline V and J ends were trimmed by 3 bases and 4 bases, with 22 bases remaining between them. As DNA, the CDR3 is TGTGCCAGCAGCTTCTCCTACTCCGGGACCAAAACCGGGGCCAACGTCCTGACTTTC. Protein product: CASSFSYSGTKTGANVLTF.

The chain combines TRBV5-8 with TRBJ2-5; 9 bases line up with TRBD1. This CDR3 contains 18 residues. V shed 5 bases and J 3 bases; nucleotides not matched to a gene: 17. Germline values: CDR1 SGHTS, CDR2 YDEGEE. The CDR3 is CASRLTPTDRGIKETQYF. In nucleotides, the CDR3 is TGTGCCAGCAGGTTAACCCCCACCGACAGGGGGATTAAAGAGACCCAGTACTTC.

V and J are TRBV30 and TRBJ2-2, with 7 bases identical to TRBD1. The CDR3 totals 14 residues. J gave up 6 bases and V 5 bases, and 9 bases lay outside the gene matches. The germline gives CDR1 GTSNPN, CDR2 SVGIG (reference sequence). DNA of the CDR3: TGTGCCTGGCATCAACAGGGGATCGCCGGGGAGCTGTTTTTT. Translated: CAWHQQGIAGELFF.

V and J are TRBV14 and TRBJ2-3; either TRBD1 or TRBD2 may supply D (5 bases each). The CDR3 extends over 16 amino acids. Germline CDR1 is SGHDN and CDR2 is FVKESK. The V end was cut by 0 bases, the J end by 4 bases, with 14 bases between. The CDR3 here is CASSQDPGPRPDTQYF. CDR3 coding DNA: TGTGCCAGCAGCCAAGATCCGGGACCAAGGCCAGATACGCAGTATTTT.

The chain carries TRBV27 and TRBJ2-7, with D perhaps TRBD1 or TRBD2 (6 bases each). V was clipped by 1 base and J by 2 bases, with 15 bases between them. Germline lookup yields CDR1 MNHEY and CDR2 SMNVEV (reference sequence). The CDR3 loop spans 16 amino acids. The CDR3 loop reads CASSLLTGRNAYEQYF. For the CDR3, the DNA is TGTGCCAGCAGTTTATTAACAGGGAGGAATGCCTACGAGCAGTACTTC.

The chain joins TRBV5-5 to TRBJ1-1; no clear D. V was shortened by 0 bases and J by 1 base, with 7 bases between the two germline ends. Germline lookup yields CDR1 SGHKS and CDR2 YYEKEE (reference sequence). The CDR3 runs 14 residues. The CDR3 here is CASSLGSRNTEAFF. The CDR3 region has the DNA TGTGCCAGCAGCTTGGGCTCCCGGAACACTGAAGCTTTCTTT.

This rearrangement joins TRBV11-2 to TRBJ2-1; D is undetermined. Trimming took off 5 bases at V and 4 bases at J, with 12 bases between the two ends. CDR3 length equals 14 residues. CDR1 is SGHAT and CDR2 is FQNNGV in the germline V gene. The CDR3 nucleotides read TGTGCCAGCAGCCCACTGGCGGAGTACAATGAGCAGTTCTTC. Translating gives CASSPLAEYNEQFF.

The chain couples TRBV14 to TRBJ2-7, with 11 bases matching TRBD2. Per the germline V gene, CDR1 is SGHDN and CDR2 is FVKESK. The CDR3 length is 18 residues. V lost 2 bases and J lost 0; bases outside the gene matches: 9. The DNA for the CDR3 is TGTGCCAGCAGCCAATCGGGACTAGCGGTTACTTACTCCTACGAGCAGTACTTC. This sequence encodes CASSQSGLAVTYSYEQYF.

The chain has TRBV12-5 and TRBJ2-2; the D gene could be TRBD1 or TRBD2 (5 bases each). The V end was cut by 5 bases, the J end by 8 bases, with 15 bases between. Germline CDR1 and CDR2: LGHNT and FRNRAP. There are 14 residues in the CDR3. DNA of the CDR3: TGTGCTAGTGGTCCCGATCGGGGCTTAGGGGAGCTGTTTTTT. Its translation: CASGPDRGLGELFF.

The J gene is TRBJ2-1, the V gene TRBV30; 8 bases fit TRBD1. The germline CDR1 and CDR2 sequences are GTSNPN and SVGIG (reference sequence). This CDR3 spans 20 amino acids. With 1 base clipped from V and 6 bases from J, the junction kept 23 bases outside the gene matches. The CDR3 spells CAWSGLSGGVARRDPNEQFF. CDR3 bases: TGTGCCTGGAGTGGGCTCTCAGGGGGCGTCGCTAGGCGGGACCCCAATGAGCAGTTCTTC.

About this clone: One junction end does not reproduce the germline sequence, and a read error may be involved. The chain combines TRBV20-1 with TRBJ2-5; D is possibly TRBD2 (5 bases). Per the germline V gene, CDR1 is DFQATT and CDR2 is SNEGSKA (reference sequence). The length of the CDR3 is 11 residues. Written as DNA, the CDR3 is TGCAGTGCCAGAGGAGGAGAGACCCAGTACTTC. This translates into CSARGGETQYF.